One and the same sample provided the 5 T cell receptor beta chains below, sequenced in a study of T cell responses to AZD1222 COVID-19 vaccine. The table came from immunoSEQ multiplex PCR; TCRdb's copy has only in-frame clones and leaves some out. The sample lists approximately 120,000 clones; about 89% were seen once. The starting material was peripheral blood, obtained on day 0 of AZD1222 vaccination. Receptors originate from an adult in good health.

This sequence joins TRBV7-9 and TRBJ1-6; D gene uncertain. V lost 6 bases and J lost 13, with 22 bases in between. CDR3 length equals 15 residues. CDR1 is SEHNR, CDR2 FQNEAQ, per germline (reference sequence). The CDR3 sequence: CASSTTRAGESPLHF. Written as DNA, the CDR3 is TGTGCCAGCAGTACAACAAGGGCGGGTGAAAGTCCCCTCCACTTT.

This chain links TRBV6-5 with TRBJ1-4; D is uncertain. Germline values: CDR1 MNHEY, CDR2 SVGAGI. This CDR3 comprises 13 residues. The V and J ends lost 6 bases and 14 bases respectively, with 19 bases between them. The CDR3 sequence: CASRQSRSGGLFF. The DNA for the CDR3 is TGTGCCAGCAGACAAAGCCGCTCGGGCGGCCTGTTTTTT.

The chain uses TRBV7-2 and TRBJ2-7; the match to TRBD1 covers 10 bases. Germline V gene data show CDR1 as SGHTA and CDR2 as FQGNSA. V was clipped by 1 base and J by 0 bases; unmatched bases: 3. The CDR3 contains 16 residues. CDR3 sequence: CASSLGGQGPSYEQYF. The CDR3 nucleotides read TGTGCCAGCAGCTTAGGGGGACAGGGGCCCTCCTACGAGCAGTACTTC.

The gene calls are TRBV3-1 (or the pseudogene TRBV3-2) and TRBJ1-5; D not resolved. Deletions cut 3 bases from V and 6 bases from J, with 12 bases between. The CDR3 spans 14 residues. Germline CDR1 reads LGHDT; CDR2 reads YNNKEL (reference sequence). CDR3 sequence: CASSQGPISQPQHF. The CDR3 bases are TGTGCCAGCAGCCAGGGTCCCATTAGTCAGCCCCAGCATTTT.

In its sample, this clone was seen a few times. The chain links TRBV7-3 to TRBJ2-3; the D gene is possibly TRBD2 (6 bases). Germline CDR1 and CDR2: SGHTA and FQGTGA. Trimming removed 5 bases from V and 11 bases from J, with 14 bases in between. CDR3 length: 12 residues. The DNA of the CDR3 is TGTGCCAGCAGCCTCCCGGGGGAATGGCAGTATTTT. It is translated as CASSLPGEWQYF.